The following is a T cell receptor beta chain sequence with its context. These data originate in a study of blood T cell repertoires in COVID-19. Study in general: Samples taken during acute and convalescent COVID-19 were collected in the United States, Italy and Spain. PBMCs, B-cell-depleted T cells, or T cells were the source of the cDNA or gDNA that made up the material.

CDR1 is SEHNR and CDR2 is FQNEAQ in the germline V gene (reference sequence). Trimming pared 0 bases from V and 10 bases from J, leaving 8 bases between. This CDR3 comprises 12 residues. Original handling: Estimated nucleated cell counts came from reference gene primer amplification. Assay: immunoSEQ multiplex PCR; the TCRdb copy retains only in-frame clones and omits some. The D gene and trimming were derived from the DNA, and the V and J assignments and clone size from that table. The table has about 100,000 clones, 84% seen once. The TCR comes from a man in his 70s with active or convalescent COVID-19. The sample was peripheral blood. The chain has TRBV7-9 and TRBJ2-3, with D tentatively TRBD2 (6 bases). CDR3 DNA sequence: TGTGCCAGCAGCTTAGCGGGGGGATCGCAGTATTTT. Protein sequence: CASSLAGGSQYF. The variable domain in full, completed from reference TRBV7-9 and TRBJ2-3, reads DTGVSQNPRHKITKRGQNVTFRCDPISEHNRLYWYRQTLGQGPEFLTYFQNEAQLEKSRLLSDRFSAERPKGSFSTLEIQRTEQGDSAMYLCASSLAGGSQYFGPGTRLTVL.